This note documents a single T cell receptor (beta chain) sequence. 60 Vbeta and 13 Jbeta primers were used in PCR. TCRdb's copy holds only in-frame clones and misses some; the assay was immunoSEQ multiplex PCR. Seen here are 110,000 or so clones, about 8.6% observed once, and the top ten hold less than 6.5%. This sample is part of a study of cytomegalovirus exposure and HLA in healthy donors. Deletions cut 2 bases from V and 4 bases from J, with 2 bases between. This CDR3 has 11 residues. CDR1 SGHDN and CDR2 FVKESK come from the germline V gene. This receptor was obtained from a woman aged 40 to 55 in good health and CMV-seropositive. Input material: PBMCs. The gene calls are TRBV14 and TRBJ2-5; D remains unclear. CDR3 region: CASSQLETQYF. CDR3 sequence (DNA): TGTGCCAGCAGCCAACTAGAGACCCAGTACTTC.